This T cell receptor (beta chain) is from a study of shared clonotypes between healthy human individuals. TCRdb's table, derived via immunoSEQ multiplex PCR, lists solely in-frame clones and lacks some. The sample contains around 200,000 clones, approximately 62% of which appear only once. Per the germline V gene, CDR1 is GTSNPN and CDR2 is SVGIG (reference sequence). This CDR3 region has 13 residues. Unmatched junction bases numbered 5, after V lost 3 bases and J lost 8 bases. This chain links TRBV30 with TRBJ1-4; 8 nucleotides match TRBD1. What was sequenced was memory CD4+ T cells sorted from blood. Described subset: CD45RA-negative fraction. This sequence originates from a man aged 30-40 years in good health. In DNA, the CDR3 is TGTGCCTGGAGGCCAGGGGGCTGGGAAAAACTGTTTTTT. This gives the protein CAWRPGGWEKLFF.